One T cell receptor (beta chain) is described in this entry. What it recognizes is unknown. The sample originates from a study of human T cells and chemical hapten exposure. Study conclusions and caveats: Unchanged with DPC sensitization were TCRs above 1 in 1000 frequency.

The library labeled individual cDNA molecules by adding unique molecular identifiers to them. Original methodology: Across samples, TCR counts had a median of about 93,000 and ranged from roughly 20,000 to 690,600. TCRdb called the RACE reads again in MiXCR, with one record for every CDR3 protein. The authors' filters were not applied to this entry. The top ten hold around 2.4% of the sample, which has about 58,000 distinct CDR3 sequences, roughly 12% seen once. Time point defined: patch test 3, about 24 weeks after DPC sensitization. Treatment described: therapeutic diphenylcyclopropenone sensitization with weekly scalp DPC. Patches went on only after blood had been drawn each time. Germline V lookup: CDR1 SGDLS, CDR2 YYNGEE. Trimming took off 4 bases at V and 1 base at J, with 12 bases between the two ends. This CDR3 comprises 15 residues.

The sample consisted of whole blood, taken in connection with sensitization to the hapten diphenylcyclopropenone (DPC). This chain uses TRBV9 with TRBJ2-1; no definite D call. The receptor comes from a man younger than 40 with alopecia areata. Some clones in this sample may be carry-over from other donors' samples. The CDR3 protein is CASSLDVGSYNEQFF. CDR3 nucleotides: TGTGCCAGCAGCCTCGACGTCGGTTCCTACAATGAGCAGTTCTTC.